Sequencing of this TCR beta chain was carried out in a study of vaccination and CD4 T cells after COVID-19. The CDR3 covers 13 residues. V was clipped by 7 bases and J by 8 bases; unmatched bases: 8. Germline V gives CDR1 SNHLY, CDR2 FYNNEI. Concerning this clonotype itself: Its target is unknown.

As to treatment: roughly 10-day PBMC culture with coronavirus spike peptide pools or control peptides (ViraFEST assay). Peptide pools at roughly 10 ug/ml stimulated 2 million or so PBMCs per well with roughly 9 IU/ml IL-2. Cultured CD4+ T-cell DNA underwent Oncomine TCR Beta short-read sequencing. Using its own MiXCR run on the PCR reads, TCRdb lists one record per CDR3 protein. The sample shows some 14,000 distinct CDR3 sequences, roughly 60% of them seen only once. The material sequenced was CD4+ T cells from blood, cultured in vitro. This sequence originates from a human donor who had recovered from COVID-19. The J gene is TRBJ1-2, the V gene TRBV2, with 9 bases matching TRBD1. DNA for the CDR3: TGTGCCAGCACCTCCGGGACAGGGCTCGGCTACACCTTC. Its translation is CASTSGTGLGYTF.